This TCR beta chain was recovered during a study of blood T cell repertoires in COVID-19. Study context: Samples came from the United States, Italy and Spain, spanning acute and convalescent COVID-19. T cells, B-cell-depleted T cells, or PBMCs supplied cDNA or gDNA.

CDR1 and CDR2 (germline): SGHRS, YFSETQ. CDR3 length: 14 amino acids. V was pared by 2 bases and J by 6 bases, with 7 bases of the junction left unmatched. Original processing notes: Nucleated cell counts were estimated from reference gene primer amplification. Only in-frame clones appear in the TCRdb table, and some are missing; sequencing was by immunoSEQ multiplex PCR. The V and J calls and clone size are taken from that table; D and trimming were inferred from the DNA. The data show 250,000 to 300,000 clones, with roughly 90% seen just once and about 2% held by the top ten. The chain recombines TRBV5-1 with TRBJ2-7; 8 bases match TRBD2. The origin of this receptor is a man aged 25-45 years with active or convalescent COVID-19. What was sequenced was peripheral blood. As DNA, the CDR3 is TGCGCCAGCAGCTTCGGGACTAGTTTTATCGAGCAGTACTTC. This sequence encodes CASSFGTSFIEQYF.